This TCR beta chain was recorded in a study of blood T cell repertoires in COVID-19 (dated by TCRdb to the early 2020s). Looking at the study overall: The collaborator samples originated in the United States, Italy and Spain and spanned the acute and convalescent phases of COVID-19. The prospective study material was composed of cDNA or gDNA derived from T cells, B-cell-depleted T cells, or PBMCs. The dataset comprised deeply sampled blood TCRbeta repertoires from subjects exposed to, actively infected with, or recovered from COVID-19. A freely available public database, intended as a resource for researchers studying the immune response to SARS-CoV-2, is where the repertoires were released. The samples were drawn from two sources: the first 160 participants of the ongoing ImmuneRACE study, and 1,000 to 1,500 subjects contributed by 6 global collaborators. The sample metadata nearly always contained a de-identified subject ID, COVID-19 status, age in years and sex. HLA class I and class II types, where available, came from metadata supplied by the sample provider rather than from assay-based typing.

The immunoSEQ Assay, a bias-controlled multiplex PCR, was used to amplify TCRbeta CDR3 regions from genomic DNA. As for the original processing: The number of nucleated cells in each sample was estimated from the amplification of reference gene primers within the assay. Sequence reads were collapsed and filtered to measure the absolute abundance of every unique TCRbeta CDR3 rearrangement. For each sample, productive Simpson clonality was calculated by taking the square root of Simpson's diversity index across productive rearrangements. TCRdb's version of the immuneACCESS table is confined to in-frame rearrangements and falls short of the full clone set. An unresolved V gene accounts for under half of the shortfall where checked; the remainder is of unknown origin. V and J calls and clone size are copied from that table; D and trimming were computed from the DNA. The sample table lists 40,000 to 65,000 clones, around 78% of them with a count of one. More than 13% of the sample belongs to the ten largest clones.

Concerning this clone itself: There is no known antigen for this receptor. Per-base qualities were not stored, and no clone one base away is much larger.

What the work shows at the level of the full study, not this receptor alone: Clinical and demographic metadata were provided uncurated, with the amount varying by source and participant.

Trimmed from V: 6 bases; trimmed from J: 5 bases; junction bases lacking a gene match: 0. The germline V gene (reference sequence) gives CDR1 as DFQATT and CDR2 as SNEGSKA. The CDR3 numbers 11 residues from cysteine through phenylalanine. Left in the record is the CDR3 DNA by itself, 33 bases read in frame from the first base. Whole blood was collected in K2EDTA tubes by collaborating institutions according to the institutions' own protocols. Collaborator samples were shipped for TCRbeta analysis as frozen whole blood, isolated PBMCs, or DNA extracted from either sample type. Sequenced sample: peripheral blood. The receptor comes from a human donor with active or convalescent COVID-19. The donor label of this sample is uncertain. The chain employs TRBV20-1 and TRBJ1-4; TRBD1 agrees with 7 junctional bases. The CDR3 reads CSAQGNEKLFF. The DNA sequence reads TGCAGTGCACAGGGGAATGAAAAACTGTTTTTT.